These 15 T cell receptor beta chains were all obtained from the same sample, sequenced in a study of cytomegalovirus exposure and HLA in healthy donors. Repertoires were generated with immunoSEQ multiplex PCR, while TCRdb's copy carries only in-frame clones and drops some. The table lists about 97,000 clones, roughly 95% of them singletons. Input material: PBMCs. The receptors here all came from a woman aged 18-29 years in good health and CMV-seronegative.

The chain recombines TRBV4-1 with TRBJ1-5; no reliable D call. The CDR3 has 15 residues. Per germline, CDR1 MGHRA and CDR2 YSYEKL. V was shortened by 1 base and J by 3 bases, with 10 bases between the two germline ends. In DNA, the CDR3 is TGCGCCAGCAGCCAAGGAGGGAGGGACAATCAGCCCCAGCATTTT. Translating it yields CASSQGGRDNQPQHF.

The rearrangement joins TRBV19 to TRBJ1-4, with D possibly matching TRBD1 (6 bases). Germline CDR1 LNHDA, CDR2 SQIVND (reference sequence). The CDR3 contains 12 residues. V lost 6 bases and J 13 bases, leaving 15 bases between the germline ends. CDR3 coding DNA: TGTGCCAGTAGATTGTGGTACAGGGCACTGTTTTTT. It codes for CASRLWYRALFF.

The chain combines TRBV19 with TRBJ2-3; 14 bases are shared with TRBD2. Germline V gene data show CDR1 as LNHDA and CDR2 as SQIVND (reference sequence). V lost 5 bases to trimming and J lost 5 bases; unmatched junction nucleotides: 9. The CDR3 is 17 amino acids. The CDR3 DNA follows: TGTGCCAGTAGTCTGCGGACTAGCGGGGGGCCGCGAGATACGCAGTATTTT. As protein: CASSLRTSGGPRDTQYF.

The genes are TRBV18 and TRBJ1-1; possibly TRBD1 for D (6 bases). The CDR3 totals 14 residues. Between the trimmed V and J ends, which lost 6 bases and 4 bases, there was a span of 15 bases. Germline CDR1 is KGHSH and CDR2 is LQKENI. The CDR3 DNA is TGTGCCAGCTCTCCCGGACAGCGGGGCACTGAAGCTTTCTTT. Its protein is CASSPGQRGTEAFF.

The V gene is TRBV9, the J gene TRBJ1-4, with a tentative D call TRBD1 (5 bases). The CDR3 has 12 amino acids. CDR1 and CDR2 from the germline V gene are SGDLS and YYNGEE. The V and J ends lost 7 bases and 4 bases respectively, with 8 bases between them. The CDR3, as DNA: TGTGCCAGCGGGGGGAGTAATGAAAAACTGTTTTTT. Protein sequence: CASGGSNEKLFF.

The gene calls are TRBV5-8 and TRBJ2-5; TRBD2 matches 13 bases. The germline gives CDR1 SGHTS, CDR2 YDEGEE. The CDR3 has 16 residues. V shed 4 bases and J 2 bases; nucleotides not matched to a gene: 5. The CDR3 DNA reads TGTGCCAGCAGCCTCGGACTAGCGGGGGTACAAGAGACCCAGTACTTC. It codes for CASSLGLAGVQETQYF.

The rearrangement links TRBV11-3 to TRBJ2-2; TRBD2 matches 8 bases. J was trimmed by 4 bases and V by 5 bases; bases with no gene match: 6. CDR1 and CDR2 (germline): SGHNT, YENEEA. This CDR3 spans 15 amino acids. CDR3 DNA sequence: TGTGCCAGCAGCCGAAGCGGGAGTGTCACCGGGGAGCTGTTTTTT. Protein product: CASSRSGSVTGELFF.

This clone was detected once. The gene calls are TRBV6-6 and TRBJ2-7; TRBD2 matches 12 bases. Germline assignment: CDR1 MNHNY and CDR2 SVGAGI (reference sequence). V lost 6 bases and J lost 2; bases outside the gene matches: 2. The CDR3 covers 14 residues. CDR3 protein: CASSLAGGPYEQYF. The CDR3 DNA reads TGTGCCAGCAGCCTAGCGGGAGGGCCCTACGAGCAGTACTTC.

This clone was seen only a few times. This chain uses TRBV4-3 with TRBJ2-1, with a tentative D call TRBD1 (5 bases). The V end lost 3 bases, the J end lost 12 bases, and 12 bases lay between the germline ends. The CDR3 has 12 residues. Germline assignment: CDR1 LGHNA and CDR2 YSLEER. CDR3 coding DNA: TGCGCCAGCAGCCACCAGACAGACGGGCAGTTCTTC. Its protein product is CASSHQTDGQFF.

The chain employs TRBV19 and TRBJ2-4, with TRBD1 as a possible D gene (7 bases). This CDR3 comprises 13 residues. Per the germline V gene, CDR1 is LNHDA and CDR2 is SQIVND (reference sequence). V was trimmed by 4 bases and J by 8 bases, leaving 12 bases between them. This CDR3 is CASSKEGADIQYF. CDR3 in DNA: TGTGCCAGTAGTAAGGAGGGGGCGGACATTCAGTACTTC.

This rearrangement joins TRBV4-3 to TRBJ2-7; 8 bases map to TRBD1. Looked up from germline, CDR1 is LGHNA and CDR2 is YSLEER. This CDR3 comprises 15 residues. The J segment lost 2 bases and the V segment lost 2 bases, leaving 5 bases of the junction unmatched. The CDR3 sequence: CASSQSGTGAYEQYF. CDR3 bases: TGCGCCAGCAGCCAATCCGGGACAGGAGCCTACGAGCAGTACTTC.

CDR3 in DNA: TGTGCCAAGTCGGGGGGGGGCACAGATACGCAGTATTTT. It specifies CAKSGGGTDTQYF. The rearrangement links TRBV2 to TRBJ2-3; 8 nucleotides agree with TRBD2. The V and J ends lost 10 bases and 1 base, in that order; junction bases with no gene match: 4. This CDR3 region has 13 residues. Looked up from germline, CDR1 is SNHLY and CDR2 is FYNNEI. Using reference TRBV2 and TRBJ2-3 for the parts outside the CDR3, the full variable domain is EPEVTQTPSHQVTQMGQEVILRCVPISNHLYFYWYRQILGQKVEFLVSFYNNEISEKSEIFDDQFSVERPDGSNFTLKIRSTKLEDSAMYFCAKSGGGTDTQYFGPGTRLTVL.

The genes are TRBV5-4 and TRBJ1-2; 7 nucleotides agree with TRBD1. In germline, CDR1 is SGHNT, CDR2 YYREEE (reference sequence). With V trimmed by 2 bases and J by 1 base, 8 bases remained unmatched. The CDR3 runs 16 residues. The CDR3 bases are TGTGCCAGCAGCTTACTGGGGGACAGCTTTAACTATGGCTACACCTTC. Translation: CASSLLGDSFNYGYTF.

The chain recombines TRBV30 with TRBJ1-3, with 7 bases aligning to TRBD1. From germline, CDR1 is GTSNPN and CDR2 SVGIG (reference sequence). This CDR3 comprises 15 residues. Trimming removed 3 bases from V and 4 bases from J; junction bases left unmatched: 9. This CDR3 reads CAWRFQDRRGNTIYF. The CDR3 DNA reads as TGTGCCTGGAGGTTCCAGGACAGGAGGGGAAACACCATATATTTT.

V and J are TRBV10-1 and TRBJ2-1; 11 bases are shared with TRBD2. After removal of 3 bases from V and 2 bases from J, the junction contained 15 bases not matched to a gene. CDR1 is WNHNN and CDR2 is SYGVQD in the germline V gene (reference sequence). The CDR3 sequence is 20 residues long. This CDR3 reads CASSDASGRLITLAYNEQFF. The CDR3, as DNA: TGCGCCAGCAGTGATGCTAGCGGGAGGCTTATTACCTTAGCCTACAATGAGCAGTTCTTC.